Each of the 18 T cell receptor beta chains below was sequenced from the same sample in a study of Ad26.COV2.S vaccination and SARS-CoV-2 variants. The treatment: around 19 received Ad26.COV2.S at low or high dose, single or two shots; about five received placebo; per-sample allocation not given. Specimen acquisition occurred on day 63 following the initial vaccine or placebo injection. Data came from immunoSEQ multiplex PCR; TCRdb stores just in-frame clones and leaves some out. The top ten clones hold approximately 1.7% of a sample with about 400,000 clones, over 80% of them seen once. Here the sequenced sample was peripheral blood, taken in a trial of Ad26.COV2.S vaccine versus placebo. The source of these receptors is a person aged 18 to 65 who received the Ad26.COV2.S COVID-19 vaccine or a placebo.

V is TRBV4-3 and J is TRBJ2-7; 7 bases line up with TRBD2. CDR3 length: 15 residues. Germline trimming cut 1 base from V and 4 bases from J; bases unmatched to any gene: 7. CDR1 LGHNA and CDR2 YSLEER come from the germline V gene. The chain's CDR3 is CASSQAPGGLYEQYF. Written as DNA, the CDR3 is TGCGCCAGCAGCCAAGCCCCGGGAGGATTGTACGAGCAGTACTTC.

This chain joins TRBV27 and TRBJ1-2; the D gene is possibly TRBD1 (5 bases). Trimming left V 0 bases short and J 8 bases short, with 16 bases between. This CDR3 is built from 15 residues. Germline loops: CDR1 MNHEY, CDR2 SMNVEV (reference sequence). The chain's CDR3 is CASSLSTGGLGGYTF. In DNA form, the CDR3 reads TGTGCCAGCAGTTTATCGACGGGGGGGTTGGGCGGCTACACCTTC.

The chain couples TRBV4-3 to TRBJ2-3; 10 bases line up with TRBD2. The CDR3 consists of 18 residues. V was clipped by 4 bases and J by 1 base; unmatched bases: 11. Germline V CDR1 and CDR2: LGHNA, YSLEER. CDR3 bases: TGCGCCAGCAGCCCCCGGTCCAGCGGGGGGGCCGGCACAGATACGCAGTATTTT. Its protein is CASSPRSSGGAGTDTQYF.

V is TRBV6-1 and J is TRBJ1-2; D is perhaps TRBD1 (5 bases). Per the germline V gene, CDR1 is MNHNS and CDR2 is SASEGT. Trimming removed 0 bases from V and 0 bases from J, with 11 bases in between. The CDR3 is made up of 16 amino acids. Written as DNA, the CDR3 is TGTGCCAGCAGTGAAGCTTGGGGGACTACTAACTATGGCTACACCTTC. Its protein product is CASSEAWGTTNYGYTF.

This chain joins TRBV19 and TRBJ1-1; perhaps TRBD1 as D (5 bases). The V end was cut by 2 bases, the J end by 3 bases, with 13 bases between. Germline V gene sequence: CDR1 LNHDA, CDR2 SQIVND (reference sequence). CDR3 length: 15 residues. The CDR3 DNA is TGTGCCAGTAGTATACATGAGGGGCGCGACACTGAAGCTTTCTTT. It codes for CASSIHEGRDTEAFF.

The genes are TRBV7-2 and TRBJ2-7, with 9 bases aligning to TRBD2. Germline V gene lookup returns CDR1 SGHTA and CDR2 FQGNSA. The CDR3 loop spans 15 amino acids. Losses at the gene ends were 2 bases for V and 7 bases for J; bases not matched to a gene: 9. CDR3 sequence reads: CASSLLGLALGEQYF. The CDR3 bases are TGTGCCAGCAGCTTACTGGGACTAGCTCTAGGTGAGCAGTACTTC.

The chain links TRBV30 to TRBJ1-4; tentatively, D is TRBD1 (6 bases). V was cut by 2 bases and J by 8 bases, with 15 bases left in between. The CDR3 contains 14 residues. CDR1 GTSNPN and CDR2 SVGIG come from the germline V gene (reference sequence). CDR3 sequence: CAWSTGGRWEKLFF. The CDR3 coding sequence is TGTGCCTGGAGTACGGGGGGGCGATGGGAAAAACTGTTTTTT.

The chain combines TRBV11-2 with TRBJ2-7; the D is unclear. Deletions cut 5 bases from V and 3 bases from J, with 14 bases between. There are 14 residues in the CDR3. The germline V gene has CDR1 SGHAT and CDR2 FQNNGV. CDR3 in amino acids: CASSGFKSLYEQYF. The CDR3 DNA sequence: TGTGCCAGCAGCGGATTTAAGAGCCTCTACGAGCAGTACTTC.

The chain carries TRBV16 and TRBJ1-5, with 7 nucleotides matching TRBD1. V trimming: 0 bases; J trimming: 0 bases; junction bases outside the gene matches: 5. The CDR3 loop spans 17 amino acids. CDR1 and CDR2 (germline): KGHSY, FQNENV. The chain's CDR3 is CASSQSSGGYSNQPQHF. As DNA, the CDR3 is TGTGCCAGCAGCCAATCGTCAGGGGGATATAGCAATCAGCCCCAGCATTTT.

V usage is TRBV6-5 and J usage is TRBJ1-5, with 7 bases identical to TRBD1. Germline V CDR1 and CDR2: MNHEY, SVGAGI. The trim removed 6 bases at V and 16 bases at J, leaving 12 bases unmatched. The CDR3 length is 12 residues. CDR3 bases: TGTGCCAGCAGGAGACAGGGTACGTTTCACCATTTT. Its translation: CASRRQGTFHHF.

This chain links TRBV21-1 with TRBJ2-5; the D call in the table, TRBD1, was not verified against the DNA. TRBV21-1 is given as a pseudogene. The CDR3 sequence is 17 residues long. CDR3 coding DNA: TGTGCCCTAACAAAACCGGCCCAAGGACAGGACCAAGAGACCCAGTACTTC. It specifies CALTKPAQGQDQETQYF.

This sequence joins TRBV28 and TRBJ1-1; TRBD1 is a possible D gene (5 bases). CDR1 is MDHEN and CDR2 is SYDVKM in the germline V gene. The CDR3 covers 14 residues. Trimming cost V 6 bases and J 4 bases, with 15 bases left between them. Here the CDR3 reads CASRGQAGSTEAFF. In nucleotides, the CDR3 is TGTGCCAGCAGGGGGCAGGCGGGGAGCACTGAAGCTTTCTTT.

This clone came up many times. V usage is TRBV30 and J usage is TRBJ2-7, with 7 bases lining up with TRBD1. The V gene end was trimmed by 0 bases and the J gene end by 3 bases; junction bases not matched to a gene: 5. The CDR3 spans 14 residues. Germline values: CDR1 GTSNPN, CDR2 SVGIG (reference sequence). The CDR3, as DNA: TGTGCCTGGAGTGTACAGGGGAACGTCTACGAGCAGTACTTC. Protein product: CAWSVQGNVYEQYF.

The chain employs TRBV6-5 and TRBJ1-1; 9 bases are a match to TRBD1. This CDR3 is 13 amino acids long. From germline, CDR1 is MNHEY and CDR2 SVGAGI. Germline trimming cut 6 bases from V and 6 bases from J; bases unmatched to any gene: 5. The CDR3, as DNA: TGTGCCAGCAGGGAGGGGACAGGGTCTGAAGCTTTCTTT. The encoded protein is CASREGTGSEAFF.

This clone was seen a few times. In DNA, the CDR3 is TGTGCCAGTAGTATATTGGTAGCGGAGACCTACGAGCAGTACTTC. It codes for CASSILVAETYEQYF. This chain links TRBV19 with TRBJ2-7; D possibly corresponds to TRBD2 (6 bases). The CDR3 runs to 15 residues. Germline loops: CDR1 LNHDA, CDR2 SQIVND (reference sequence). V shed 2 bases and J shed 2 bases, with 13 bases lying between them.

The chain joins TRBV10-1 to TRBJ1-1; D is unresolved. V was cut by 0 bases and J by 3 bases, with 5 bases left in between. The CDR3 has 13 residues. Germline V gene data show CDR1 as WNHNN and CDR2 as SYGVQD (reference sequence). The CDR3 protein is CASSESGYTEAFF. CDR3 DNA: TGCGCCAGCAGTGAGTCAGGGTACACTGAAGCTTTCTTT.

This clone was found once. The V and J genes are TRBV5-6 and TRBJ2-3; no clear D. The V gene lost 4 bases and the J gene lost 6 bases, with 12 bases spanning the gap. Germline V gene data show CDR1 as SGHDT and CDR2 as YYEEEE. CDR3 length: 13 amino acids. CDR3 sequence reads: CASSRPSGDTQYF. The DNA for the CDR3 is TGTGCCAGCAGCCGACCCTCCGGGGATACGCAGTATTTT.

The chain carries TRBV27 and TRBJ2-3; 13 bases match TRBD2. Germline lookup yields CDR1 MNHEY and CDR2 SMNVEV (reference sequence). Trimming removed 0 bases from V and 1 base from J; junction bases left unmatched: 7. This CDR3 has 19 residues. The CDR3 region has the DNA TGTGCCAGCAGTTTATCGCCCTGGACTAGCGGGGGTGGCACAGATACGCAGTATTTT. Protein product: CASSLSPWTSGGGTDTQYF.